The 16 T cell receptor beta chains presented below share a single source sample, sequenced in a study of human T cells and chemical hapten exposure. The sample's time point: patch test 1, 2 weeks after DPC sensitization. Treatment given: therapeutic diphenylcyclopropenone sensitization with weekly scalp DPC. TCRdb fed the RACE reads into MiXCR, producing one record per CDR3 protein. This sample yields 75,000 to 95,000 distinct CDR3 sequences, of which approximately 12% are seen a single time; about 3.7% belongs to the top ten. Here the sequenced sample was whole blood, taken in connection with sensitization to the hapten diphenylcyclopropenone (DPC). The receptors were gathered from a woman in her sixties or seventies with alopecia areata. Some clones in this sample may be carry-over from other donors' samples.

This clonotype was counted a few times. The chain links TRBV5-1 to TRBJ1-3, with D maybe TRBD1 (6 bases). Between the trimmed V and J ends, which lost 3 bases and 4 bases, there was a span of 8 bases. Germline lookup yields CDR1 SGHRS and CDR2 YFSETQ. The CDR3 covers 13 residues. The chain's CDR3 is CASSYGQGNTIYF. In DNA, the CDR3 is TGCGCCAGCAGCTATGGACAGGGAAACACCATATATTTT.

The CDR3 sequence: CASSLARTWRGSSYEQYF. The CDR3 DNA reads as TGTGCCAGCAGCTTAGCCAGGACTTGGCGGGGGAGCTCCTACGAGCAGTACTTC. This sequence joins TRBV11-2 and TRBJ2-7; TRBD2 aligns across 7 bases. The V segment lost 1 base and the J segment 0 bases; nucleotides outside the gene matches: 12. In germline, CDR1 is SGHAT, CDR2 FQNNGV. The CDR3 has 18 residues.

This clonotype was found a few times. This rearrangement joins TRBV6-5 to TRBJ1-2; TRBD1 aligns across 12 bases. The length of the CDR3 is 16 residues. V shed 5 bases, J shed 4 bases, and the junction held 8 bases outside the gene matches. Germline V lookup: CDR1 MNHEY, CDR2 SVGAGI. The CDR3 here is CASSNPGQGAAYGYTF. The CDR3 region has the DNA TGTGCCAGCAGTAATCCGGGACAGGGGGCTGCCTATGGCTACACCTTC.

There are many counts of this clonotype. The CDR3 spells CASSHHTGTSIYEQYF. CDR3 bases: TGTGCCAGCAGCCACCACACCGGGACTTCGATCTACGAGCAGTACTTC. This chain uses TRBV7-9 with TRBJ2-7; possible D gene TRBD2, 6 bases. CDR1 and CDR2 from the germline V gene are SEHNR and FQNEAQ (reference sequence). V was trimmed by 5 bases and J by 3 bases, leaving 20 bases between them. CDR3 size: 16 residues.

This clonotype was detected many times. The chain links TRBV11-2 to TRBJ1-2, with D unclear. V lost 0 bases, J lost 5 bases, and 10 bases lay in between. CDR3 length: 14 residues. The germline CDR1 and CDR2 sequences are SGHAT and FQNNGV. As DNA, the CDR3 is TGTGCCAGCAGCTTAGACTCTTTTGCTTATGGCTACACCTTC. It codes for CASSLDSFAYGYTF.

CDR3 DNA: TGCGCCAGCACAACCCAGGGGGCGAACTATGGCTACACCTTC. Translated, it gives CASTTQGANYGYTF. This chain joins TRBV5-1 and TRBJ1-2; 8 nucleotides align to TRBD1. The length of the CDR3 is 14 residues. The V gene end was trimmed by 6 bases and the J gene end by 2 bases; junction bases not matched to a gene: 6. Germline V gene lookup returns CDR1 SGHRS and CDR2 YFSETQ. The full variable domain, its missing parts supplied by reference TRBV5-1 and TRBJ1-2, is KAGVTQTPRYLIKTRGQQVTLSCSPISGHRSVSWYQQTPGQGLQFLFEYFSETQRNKGNFPGRFSGRQFSNSRSEMNVSTLELGDSALYLCASTTQGANYGYTFGSGTRLTVV.

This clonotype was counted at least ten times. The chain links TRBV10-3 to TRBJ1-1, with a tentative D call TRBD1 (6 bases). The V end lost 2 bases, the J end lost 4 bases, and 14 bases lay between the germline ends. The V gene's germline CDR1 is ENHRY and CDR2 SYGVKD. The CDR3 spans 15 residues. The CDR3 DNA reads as TGTGCCATCAGTGAGCCCAACAGGGTGGGCACTGAAGCTTTCTTT. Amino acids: CAISEPNRVGTEAFF.

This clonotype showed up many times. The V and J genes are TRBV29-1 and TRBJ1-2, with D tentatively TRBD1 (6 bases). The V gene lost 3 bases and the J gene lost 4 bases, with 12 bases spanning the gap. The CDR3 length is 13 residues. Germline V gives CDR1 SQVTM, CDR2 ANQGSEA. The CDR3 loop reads CSVDSGGGYGYTF. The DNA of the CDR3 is TGCAGCGTTGATTCCGGGGGCGGCTATGGCTACACCTTC. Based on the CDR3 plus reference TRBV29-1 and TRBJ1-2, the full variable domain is SAVISQKPSRDICQRGTSLTIQCQVDSQVTMMFWYRQQPGQSLTLIATANQGSEATYESGFVIDKFPISRPNLTFSTLTVSNMSPEDSSIYLCSVDSGGGYGYTFGSGTRLTVV.

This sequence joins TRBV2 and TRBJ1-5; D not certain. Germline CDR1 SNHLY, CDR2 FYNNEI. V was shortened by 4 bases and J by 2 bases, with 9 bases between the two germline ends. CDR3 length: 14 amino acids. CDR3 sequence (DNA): TGTGCCAGCAGTGTTGAGGCAGGCAATCAGCCCCAGCATTTT. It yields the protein CASSVEAGNQPQHF.

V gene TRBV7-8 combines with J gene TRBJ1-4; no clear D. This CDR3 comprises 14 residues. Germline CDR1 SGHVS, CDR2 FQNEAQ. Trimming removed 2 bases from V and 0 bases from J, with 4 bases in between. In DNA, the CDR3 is TGTGCCAGCAGCTTAAGCGCAACTAATGAAAAACTGTTTTTT. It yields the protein CASSLSATNEKLFF. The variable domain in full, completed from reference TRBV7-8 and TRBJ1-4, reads GAGVSQSPRYKVAKRGQDVALRCDPISGHVSLFWYQQALGQGPEFLTYFQNEAQLDKSGLPSDRFFAERPEGSVSTLKIQRTQQEDSAVYLCASSLSATNEKLFFGSGTQLSVL.

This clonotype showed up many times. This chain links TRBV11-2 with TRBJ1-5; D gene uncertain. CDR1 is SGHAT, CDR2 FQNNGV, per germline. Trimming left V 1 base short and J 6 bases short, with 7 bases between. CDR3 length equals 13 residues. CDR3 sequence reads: CASSLVRTQPQHF. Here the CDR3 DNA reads TGTGCCAGCAGCTTAGTCAGAACTCAGCCCCAGCATTTT.

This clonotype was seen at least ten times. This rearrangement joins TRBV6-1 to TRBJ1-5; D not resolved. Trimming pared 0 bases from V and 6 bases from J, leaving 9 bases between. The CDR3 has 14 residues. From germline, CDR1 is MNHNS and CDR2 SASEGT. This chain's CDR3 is CASSEARGGQPQHF. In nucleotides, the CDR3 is TGTGCCAGCAGTGAAGCTCGAGGCGGTCAGCCCCAGCATTTT.

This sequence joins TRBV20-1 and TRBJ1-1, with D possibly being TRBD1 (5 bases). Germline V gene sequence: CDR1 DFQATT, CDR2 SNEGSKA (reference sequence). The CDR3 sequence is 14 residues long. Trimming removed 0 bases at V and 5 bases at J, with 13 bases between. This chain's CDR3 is CSAREGETPTEAFF. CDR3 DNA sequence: TGCAGTGCTAGAGAGGGGGAAACCCCGACTGAAGCTTTCTTT.

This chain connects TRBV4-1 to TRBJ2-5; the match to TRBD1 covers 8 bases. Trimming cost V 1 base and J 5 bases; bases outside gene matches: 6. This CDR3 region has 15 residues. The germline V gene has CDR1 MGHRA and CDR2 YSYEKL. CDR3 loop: CASSQVFGQGETQYF. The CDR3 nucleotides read TGCGCCAGCAGCCAAGTATTCGGACAGGGTGAGACCCAGTACTTC.

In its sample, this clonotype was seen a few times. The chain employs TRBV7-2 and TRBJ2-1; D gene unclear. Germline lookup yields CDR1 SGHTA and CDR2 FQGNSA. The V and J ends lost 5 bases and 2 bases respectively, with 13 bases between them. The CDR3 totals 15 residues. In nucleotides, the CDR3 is TGTGCCAGCAGCCCACTTGGGGTCGCCTACAATGAGCAGTTCTTC. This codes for CASSPLGVAYNEQFF. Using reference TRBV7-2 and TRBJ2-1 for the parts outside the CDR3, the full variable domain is GAGVSQSPSNKVTEKGKDVELRCDPISGHTALYWYRQSLGQGLEFLIYFQGNSAPDKSGLPSDRFSAERTGGSVSTLTIQRTQQEDSAVYLCASSPLGVAYNEQFFGPGTRLTVL.

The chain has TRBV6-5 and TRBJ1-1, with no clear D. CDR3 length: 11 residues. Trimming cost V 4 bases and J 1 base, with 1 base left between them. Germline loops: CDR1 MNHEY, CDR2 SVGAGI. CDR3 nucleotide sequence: TGTGCCAGCAGTTCGAACACTGAAGCTTTCTTT. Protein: CASSSNTEAFF.